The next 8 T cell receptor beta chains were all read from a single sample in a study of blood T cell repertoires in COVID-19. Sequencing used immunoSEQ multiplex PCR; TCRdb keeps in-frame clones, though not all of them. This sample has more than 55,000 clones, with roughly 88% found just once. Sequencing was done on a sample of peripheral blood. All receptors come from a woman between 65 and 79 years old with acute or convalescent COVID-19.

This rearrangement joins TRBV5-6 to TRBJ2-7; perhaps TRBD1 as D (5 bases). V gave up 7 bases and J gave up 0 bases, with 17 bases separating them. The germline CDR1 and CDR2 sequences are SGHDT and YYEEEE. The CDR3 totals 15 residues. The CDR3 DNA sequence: TGTGCCAGCGCTGGGTCAGGGATCCCCTCCTACGAGCAGTACTTC. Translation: CASAGSGIPSYEQYF.

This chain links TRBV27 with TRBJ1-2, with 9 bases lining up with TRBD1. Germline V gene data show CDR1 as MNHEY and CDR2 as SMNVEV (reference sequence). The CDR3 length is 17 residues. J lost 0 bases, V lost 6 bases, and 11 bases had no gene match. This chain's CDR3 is CASSPGQGRASNYGYTF. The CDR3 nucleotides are TGTGCCAGCAGCCCGGGACAGGGTCGAGCCTCTAACTATGGCTACACCTTC.

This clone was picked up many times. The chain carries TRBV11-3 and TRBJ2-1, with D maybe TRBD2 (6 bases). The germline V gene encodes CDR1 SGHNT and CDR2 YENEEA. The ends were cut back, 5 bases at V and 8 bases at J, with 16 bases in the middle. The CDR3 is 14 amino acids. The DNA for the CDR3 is TGTGCCAGCAGCCCGGGACTCTCCAGCGATGAGCAGTTCTTC. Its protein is CASSPGLSSDEQFF.

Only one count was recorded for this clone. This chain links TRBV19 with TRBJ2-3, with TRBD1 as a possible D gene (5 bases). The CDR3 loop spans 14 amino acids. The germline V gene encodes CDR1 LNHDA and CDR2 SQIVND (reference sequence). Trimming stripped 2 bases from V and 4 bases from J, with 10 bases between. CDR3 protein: CASSITRAADTQYF. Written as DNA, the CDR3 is TGTGCCAGTAGTATAACCAGGGCCGCAGATACGCAGTATTTT.

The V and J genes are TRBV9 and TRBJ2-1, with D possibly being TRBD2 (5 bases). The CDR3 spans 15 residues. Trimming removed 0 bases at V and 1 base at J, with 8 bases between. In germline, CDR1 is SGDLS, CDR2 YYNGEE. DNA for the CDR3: TGTGCCAGCAGCGTAGACAGCGGTTCCTACAATGAGCAGTTCTTC. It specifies CASSVDSGSYNEQFF.

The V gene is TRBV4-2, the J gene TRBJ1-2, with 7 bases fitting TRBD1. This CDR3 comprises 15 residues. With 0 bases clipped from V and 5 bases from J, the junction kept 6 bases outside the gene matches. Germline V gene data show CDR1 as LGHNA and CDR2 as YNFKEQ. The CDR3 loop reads CASSQDGQGEYGYTF. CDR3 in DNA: TGTGCCAGCAGCCAAGACGGGCAGGGGGAGTATGGCTACACCTTC.

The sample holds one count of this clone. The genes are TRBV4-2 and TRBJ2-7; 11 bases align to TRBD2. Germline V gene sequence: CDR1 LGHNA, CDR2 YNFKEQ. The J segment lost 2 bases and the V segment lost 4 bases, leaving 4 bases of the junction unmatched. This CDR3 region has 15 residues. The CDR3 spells CASSRLSGGAYEQYF. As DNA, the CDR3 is TGTGCCAGCAGCCGCCTTAGCGGGGGGGCCTACGAGCAGTACTTC.

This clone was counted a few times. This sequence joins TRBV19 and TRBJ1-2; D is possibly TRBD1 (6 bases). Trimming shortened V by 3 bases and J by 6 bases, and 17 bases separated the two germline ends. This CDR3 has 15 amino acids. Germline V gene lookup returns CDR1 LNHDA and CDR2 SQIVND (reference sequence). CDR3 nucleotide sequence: TGTGCCAGTAGTATGTGGTCAGGGGCATCAGATGGCTACACCTTC. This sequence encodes CASSMWSGASDGYTF. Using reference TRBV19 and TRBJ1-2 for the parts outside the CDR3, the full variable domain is DGGITQSPKYLFRKEGQNVTLSCEQNLNHDAMYWYRQDPGQGLRLIYYSQIVNDFQKGDIAEGYSVSREKKESFPLTVTSAQKNPTAFYLCASSMWSGASDGYTFGSGTRLTVV.